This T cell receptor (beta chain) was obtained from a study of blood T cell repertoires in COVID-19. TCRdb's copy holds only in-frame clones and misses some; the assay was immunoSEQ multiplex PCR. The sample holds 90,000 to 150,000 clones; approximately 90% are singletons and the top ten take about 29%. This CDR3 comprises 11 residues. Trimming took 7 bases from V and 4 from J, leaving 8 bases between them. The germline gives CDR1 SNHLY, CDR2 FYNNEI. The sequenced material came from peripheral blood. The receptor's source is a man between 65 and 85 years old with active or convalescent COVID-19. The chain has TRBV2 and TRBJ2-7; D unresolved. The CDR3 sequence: CASIREYEQYF. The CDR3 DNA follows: TGTGCCAGCATCCGAGAGTACGAGCAGTACTTC.